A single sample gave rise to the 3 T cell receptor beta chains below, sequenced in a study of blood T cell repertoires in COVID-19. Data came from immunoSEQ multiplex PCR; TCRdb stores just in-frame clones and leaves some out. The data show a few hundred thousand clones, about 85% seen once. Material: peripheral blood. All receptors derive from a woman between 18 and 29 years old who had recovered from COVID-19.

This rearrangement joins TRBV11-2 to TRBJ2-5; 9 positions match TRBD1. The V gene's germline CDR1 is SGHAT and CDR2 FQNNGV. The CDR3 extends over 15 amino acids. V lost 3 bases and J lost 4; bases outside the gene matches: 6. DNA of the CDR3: TGTGCCAGCAGCTTGACCGGGACAGGGACAGAGACCCAGTACTTC. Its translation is CASSLTGTGTETQYF.

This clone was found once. The CDR3 loop is CASTPGLHYGYTF. The CDR3 coding sequence is TGTGCCAGCACTCCGGGTCTCCACTATGGCTACACCTTC. This chain links TRBV12-3 or TRBV12-4 with TRBJ1-2, with unresolved D. The CDR3 extends over 13 amino acids. Trimming took off 7 bases at V and 3 bases at J, with 12 bases between the two ends.

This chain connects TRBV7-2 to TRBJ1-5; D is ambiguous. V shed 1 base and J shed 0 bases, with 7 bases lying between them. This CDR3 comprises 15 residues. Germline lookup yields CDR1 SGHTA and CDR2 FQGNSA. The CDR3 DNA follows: TGTGCCAGCAGCTTAGGGGCCTATAGCAATCAGCCCCAGCATTTT. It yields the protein CASSLGAYSNQPQHF.